This T cell receptor beta chain was profiled in a study of long-term antiretroviral therapy in people with HIV. Researchers report immunoSEQ v3.0 was run at survey level. Each sample aimed for about 40,000-50,000 sequenced T-cell genomes. Profiled with immunoSEQ multiplex PCR; TCRdb holds only in-frame clones, not every one. Among 15,000 to 20,000 clones listed, roughly four fifths were seen once. This CDR3 spans 17 amino acids. J was trimmed by 1 base and V by 4 bases; bases with no gene match: 6. Germline V gene sequence: CDR1 SGHVS, CDR2 FQNEAQ. V gene TRBV7-8 combines with J gene TRBJ2-1, with 11 positions matching TRBD1. This TCR derives from a man between 18 and 29 years old with HIV. The sample was unsorted PBMCs, taken 0.3 years after starting antiretroviral therapy. Here the CDR3 reads CASSWEGQGDSYNEQFF. DNA of the CDR3: TGTGCCAGCAGCTGGGAGGGACAGGGGGATTCCTACAATGAGCAGTTCTTC.